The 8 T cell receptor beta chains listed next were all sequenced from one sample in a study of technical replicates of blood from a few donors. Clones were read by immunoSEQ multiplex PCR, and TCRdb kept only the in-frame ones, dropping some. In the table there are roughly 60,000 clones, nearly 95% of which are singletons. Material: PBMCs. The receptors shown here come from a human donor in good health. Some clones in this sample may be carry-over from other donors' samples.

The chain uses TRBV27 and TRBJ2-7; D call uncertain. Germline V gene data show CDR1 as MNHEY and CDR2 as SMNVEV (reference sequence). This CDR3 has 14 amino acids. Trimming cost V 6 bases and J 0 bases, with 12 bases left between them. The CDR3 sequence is CASRPLSSSYEQYF. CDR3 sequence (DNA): TGTGCCAGCAGGCCGTTGAGTAGCTCCTACGAGCAGTACTTC.

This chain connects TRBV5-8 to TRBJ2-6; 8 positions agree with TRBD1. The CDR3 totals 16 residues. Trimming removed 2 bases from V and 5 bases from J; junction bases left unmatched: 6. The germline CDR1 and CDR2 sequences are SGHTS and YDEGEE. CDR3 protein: CASSLITGGWANVLTF. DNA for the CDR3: TGTGCCAGCAGCTTAATCACAGGGGGATGGGCCAACGTCCTGACTTTC.

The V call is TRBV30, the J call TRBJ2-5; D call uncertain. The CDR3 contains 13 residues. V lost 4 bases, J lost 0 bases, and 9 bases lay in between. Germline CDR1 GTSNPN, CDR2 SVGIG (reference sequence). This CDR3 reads CAWMIRYQETQYF. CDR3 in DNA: TGTGCCTGGATGATCAGGTACCAAGAGACCCAGTACTTC.

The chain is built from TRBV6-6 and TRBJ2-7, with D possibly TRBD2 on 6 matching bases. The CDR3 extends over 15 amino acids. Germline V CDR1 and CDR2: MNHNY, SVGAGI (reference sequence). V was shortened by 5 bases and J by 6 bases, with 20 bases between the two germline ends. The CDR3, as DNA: TGTGCCAGCAGTGCCCCGACTGGAGGGGTATCCGAGCAGTACTTC. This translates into CASSAPTGGVSEQYF.

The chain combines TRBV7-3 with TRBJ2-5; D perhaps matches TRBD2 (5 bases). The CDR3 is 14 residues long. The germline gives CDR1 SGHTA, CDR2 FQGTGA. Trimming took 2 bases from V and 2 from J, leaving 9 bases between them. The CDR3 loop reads CASSLGSGQETQYF. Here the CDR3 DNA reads TGTGCCAGCAGCTTAGGGAGCGGACAAGAGACCCAGTACTTC.

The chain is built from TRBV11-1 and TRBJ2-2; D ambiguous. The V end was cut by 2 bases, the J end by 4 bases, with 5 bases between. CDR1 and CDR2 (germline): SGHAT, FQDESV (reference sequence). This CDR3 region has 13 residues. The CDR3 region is CASSLPSTGELFF. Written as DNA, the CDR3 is TGTGCCAGCAGCTTACCGTCCACCGGGGAGCTGTTTTTT.

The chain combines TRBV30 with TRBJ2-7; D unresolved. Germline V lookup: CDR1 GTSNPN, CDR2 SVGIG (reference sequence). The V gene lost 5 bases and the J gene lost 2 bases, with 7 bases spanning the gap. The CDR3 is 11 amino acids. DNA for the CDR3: TGTGCCTGGTCTCTCCCCTACGAGCAGTACTTC. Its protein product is CAWSLPYEQYF.

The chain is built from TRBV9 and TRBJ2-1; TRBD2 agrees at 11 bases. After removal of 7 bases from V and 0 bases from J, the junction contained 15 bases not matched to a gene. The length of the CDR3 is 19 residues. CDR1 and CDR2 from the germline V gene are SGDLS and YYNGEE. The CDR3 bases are TGTGCCAGCGGCGACGGACTAGCGGGTTTCCACAGCTCCTACAATGAGCAGTTCTTC. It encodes CASGDGLAGFHSSYNEQFF.